The T cell receptor (beta chain) under discussion was sequenced for a study of yellow fever vaccine responses in identical twins. General study results and limits: Twins showed a vaccine T cell response that reportedly seemed partly convergent, partly personalized.

TCRdb fed the RT-PCR reads into MiXCR, producing one record per CDR3 protein. The table shows about 5,800 distinct CDR3 sequences, with 65% occurring only once. The length of the CDR3 is 16 residues. Trimming cost V 2 bases and J 6 bases, with 19 bases left between them. Relative to its sample, this clonotype is large. Its specificity is unknown. The sequence derives from a woman between 18 and 30 years old who received the yellow fever vaccine. The material sequenced was T cells from blood (PBMCs), unsorted or a sorted subset (not recorded which), taken before or after yellow fever vaccination (not recorded which). V and J are TRBV23-1 and TRBJ1-2; D might be TRBD1 (5 bases). TRBV23-1 is treated as an ORF (open reading frame) with a function not yet certain. The CDR3 DNA is TGCGCCAGCAGTCAAAACCCCAGGGAGGCCCGACATGGCTACACCTTC. This translates into CASSQNPREARHGYTF.